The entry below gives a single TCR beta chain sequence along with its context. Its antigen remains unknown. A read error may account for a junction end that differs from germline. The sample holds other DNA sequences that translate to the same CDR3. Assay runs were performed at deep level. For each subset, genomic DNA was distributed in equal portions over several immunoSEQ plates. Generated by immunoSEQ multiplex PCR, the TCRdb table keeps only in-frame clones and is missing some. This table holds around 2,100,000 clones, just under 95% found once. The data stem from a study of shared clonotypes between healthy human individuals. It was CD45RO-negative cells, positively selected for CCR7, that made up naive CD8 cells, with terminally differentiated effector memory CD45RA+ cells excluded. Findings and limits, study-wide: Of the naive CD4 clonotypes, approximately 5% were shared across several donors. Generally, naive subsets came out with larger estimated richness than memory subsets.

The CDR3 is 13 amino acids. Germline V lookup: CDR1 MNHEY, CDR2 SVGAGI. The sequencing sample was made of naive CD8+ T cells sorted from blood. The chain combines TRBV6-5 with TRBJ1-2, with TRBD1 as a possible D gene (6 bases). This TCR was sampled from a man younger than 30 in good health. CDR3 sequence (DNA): TGCGCCAGCAGGACAGTTTTAGTGGATGGCTACACCTTC. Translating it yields CASRTVLVDGYTF.